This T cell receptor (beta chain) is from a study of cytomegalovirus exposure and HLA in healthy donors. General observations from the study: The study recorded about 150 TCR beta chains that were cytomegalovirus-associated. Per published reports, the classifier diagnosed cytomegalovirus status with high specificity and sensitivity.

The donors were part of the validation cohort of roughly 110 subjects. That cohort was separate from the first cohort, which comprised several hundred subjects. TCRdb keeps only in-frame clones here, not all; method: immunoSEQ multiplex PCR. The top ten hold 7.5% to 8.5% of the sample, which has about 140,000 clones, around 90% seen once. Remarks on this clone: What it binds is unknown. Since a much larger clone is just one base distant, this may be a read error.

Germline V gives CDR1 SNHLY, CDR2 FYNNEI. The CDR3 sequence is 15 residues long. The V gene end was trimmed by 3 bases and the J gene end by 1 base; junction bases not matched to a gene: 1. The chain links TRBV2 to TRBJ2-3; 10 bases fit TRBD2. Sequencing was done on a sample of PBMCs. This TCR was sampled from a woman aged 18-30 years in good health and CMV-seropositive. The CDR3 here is CASSDLAGGTDTQYF. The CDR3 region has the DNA TGTGCCAGCAGTGATCTAGCGGGGGGCACAGATACGCAGTATTTT.